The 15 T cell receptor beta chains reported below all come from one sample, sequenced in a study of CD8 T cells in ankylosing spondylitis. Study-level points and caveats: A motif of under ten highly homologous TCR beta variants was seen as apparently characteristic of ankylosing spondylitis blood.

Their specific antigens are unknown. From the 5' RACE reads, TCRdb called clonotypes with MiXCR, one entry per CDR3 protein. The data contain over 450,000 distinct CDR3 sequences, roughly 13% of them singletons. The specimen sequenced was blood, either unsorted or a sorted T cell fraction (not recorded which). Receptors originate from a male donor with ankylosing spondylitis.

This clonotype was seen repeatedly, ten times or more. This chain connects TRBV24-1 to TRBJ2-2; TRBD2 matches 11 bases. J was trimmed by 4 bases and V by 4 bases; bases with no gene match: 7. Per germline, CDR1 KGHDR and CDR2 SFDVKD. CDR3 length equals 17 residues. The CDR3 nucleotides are TGTGCCACCAGTGACCCTAGCGGGAGGCTCGGCACCGGGGAGCTGTTTTTT. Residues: CATSDPSGRLGTGELFF.

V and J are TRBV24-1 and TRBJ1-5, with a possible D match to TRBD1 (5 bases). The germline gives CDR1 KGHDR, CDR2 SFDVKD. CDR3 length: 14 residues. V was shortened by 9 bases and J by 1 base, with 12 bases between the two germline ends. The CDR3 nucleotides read TGTGCCACCCAACCGGGGGTAAGCAATCAGCCCCAGCATTTT. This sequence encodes CATQPGVSNQPQHF.

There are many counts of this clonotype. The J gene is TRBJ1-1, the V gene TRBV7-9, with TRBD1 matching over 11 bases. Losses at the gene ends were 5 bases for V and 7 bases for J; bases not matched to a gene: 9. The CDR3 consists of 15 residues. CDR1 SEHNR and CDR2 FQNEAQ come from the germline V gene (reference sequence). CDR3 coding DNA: TGTGCCAGCAGCCCAGCCGGACAGGGGGCAAATGAAGCTTTCTTT. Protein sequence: CASSPAGQGANEAFF.

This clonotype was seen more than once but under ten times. The CDR3 region has the DNA TGTGCCAGCAGCTTGGGCCGGGGTGGTTACGAGCAGTACTTC. It encodes CASSLGRGGYEQYF. The chain has TRBV7-9 and TRBJ2-7, with D maybe TRBD2 (5 bases). The CDR3 has 14 amino acids. V was pared by 3 bases and J by 4 bases, with 13 bases between. In germline, CDR1 is SEHNR, CDR2 FQNEAQ (reference sequence).

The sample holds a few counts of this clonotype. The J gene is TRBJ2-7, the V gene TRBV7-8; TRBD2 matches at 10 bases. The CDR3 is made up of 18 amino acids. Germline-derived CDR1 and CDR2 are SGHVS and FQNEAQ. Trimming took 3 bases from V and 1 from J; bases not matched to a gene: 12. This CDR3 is CASSFRGLARDASYEQYF. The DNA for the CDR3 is TGTGCCAGCAGCTTCCGGGGACTAGCGCGAGATGCGTCCTACGAGCAGTACTTC.

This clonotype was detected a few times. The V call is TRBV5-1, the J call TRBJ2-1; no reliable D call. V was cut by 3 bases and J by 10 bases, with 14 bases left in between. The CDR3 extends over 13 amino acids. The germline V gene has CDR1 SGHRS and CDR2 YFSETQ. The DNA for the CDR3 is TGCGCCAGCAGCTCGACCCTTCTCTCGGAGCAGTTCTTC. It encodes CASSSTLLSEQFF.

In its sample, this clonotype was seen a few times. The CDR3 protein is CSAGDPTRDTQYF. For the CDR3, the DNA is TGCAGTGCGGGGGACCCCACCAGAGATACGCAGTATTTT. The V gene is TRBV20-1, the J gene TRBJ2-3; tentatively, D is TRBD1 or TRBD2 (5 bases each). V lost 6 bases to trimming and J lost 5 bases, with 15 bases between them. This CDR3 is 13 amino acids long. The germline CDR1 and CDR2 sequences are DFQATT and SNEGSKA (reference sequence).

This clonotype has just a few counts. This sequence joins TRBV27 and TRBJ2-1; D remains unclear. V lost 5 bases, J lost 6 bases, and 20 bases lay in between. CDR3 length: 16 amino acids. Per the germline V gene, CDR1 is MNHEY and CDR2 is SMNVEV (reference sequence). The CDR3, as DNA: TGTGCCAGCAGTCAACAAAGTTCTCCGTACCTCAATGAGCAGTTCTTC. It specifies CASSQQSSPYLNEQFF.

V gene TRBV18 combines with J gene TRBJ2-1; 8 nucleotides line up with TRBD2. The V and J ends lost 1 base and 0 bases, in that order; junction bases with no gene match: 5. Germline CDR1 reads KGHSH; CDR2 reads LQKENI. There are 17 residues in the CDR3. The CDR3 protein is CASSPQGLASSYNEQFF. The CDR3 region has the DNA TGTGCCAGCTCACCACAAGGACTAGCAAGCTCCTACAATGAGCAGTTCTTC.

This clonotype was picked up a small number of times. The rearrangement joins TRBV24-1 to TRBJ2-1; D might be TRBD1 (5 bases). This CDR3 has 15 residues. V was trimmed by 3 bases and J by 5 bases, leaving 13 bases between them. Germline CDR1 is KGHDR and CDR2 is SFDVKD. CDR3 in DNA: TGTGCCACCAGTGATGCAGGGATGGGTAACAATGAGCAGTTCTTC. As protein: CATSDAGMGNNEQFF.

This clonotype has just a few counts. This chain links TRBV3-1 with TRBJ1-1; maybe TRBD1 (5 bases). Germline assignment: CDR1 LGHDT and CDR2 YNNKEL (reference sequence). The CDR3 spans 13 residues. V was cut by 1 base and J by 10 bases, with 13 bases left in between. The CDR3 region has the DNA TGTGCCAGCAGCCAAGGTCGGGGGTCGAGAGCTTTCTTT. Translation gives CASSQGRGSRAFF. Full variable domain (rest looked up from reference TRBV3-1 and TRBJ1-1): DTAVSQTPKYLVTQMGNDKSIKCEQNLGHDTMYWYKQDSKKFLKIMFSYNNKELIINETVPNRFSPKSPDKAHLNLHINSLELGDSAVYFCASSQGRGSRAFFGQGTRLTVV.

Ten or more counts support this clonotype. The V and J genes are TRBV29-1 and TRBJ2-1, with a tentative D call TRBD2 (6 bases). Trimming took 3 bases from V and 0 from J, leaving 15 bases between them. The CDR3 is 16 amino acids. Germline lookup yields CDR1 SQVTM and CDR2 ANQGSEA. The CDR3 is CSVDKPLASSYNEQFF. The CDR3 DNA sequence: TGCAGCGTTGACAAACCCCTAGCGTCCTCCTACAATGAGCAGTTCTTC.

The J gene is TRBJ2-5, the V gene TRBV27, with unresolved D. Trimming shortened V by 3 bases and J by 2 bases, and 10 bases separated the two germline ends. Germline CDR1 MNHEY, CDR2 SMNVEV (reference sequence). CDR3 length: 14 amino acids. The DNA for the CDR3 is TGTGCCAGCAGTTTTTTTCCCGGGCAAGAGACCCAGTACTTC. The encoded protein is CASSFFPGQETQYF.

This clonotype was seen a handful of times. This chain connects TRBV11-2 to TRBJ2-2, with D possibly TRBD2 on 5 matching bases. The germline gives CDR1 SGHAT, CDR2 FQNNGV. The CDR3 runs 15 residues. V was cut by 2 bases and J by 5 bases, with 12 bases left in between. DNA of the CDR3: TGTGCCAGCAGCTTACGTGGGAGCCAAACCGGGGAGCTGTTTTTT. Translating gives CASSLRGSQTGELFF.

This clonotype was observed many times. The CDR3 nucleotides read TGTGCCAGCAGCCATCAGGGGGCCCAAGAGACCCAGTACTTC. Its protein is CASSHQGAQETQYF. This chain uses TRBV11-2 with TRBJ2-5; 8 nucleotides match TRBD1. Germline V gene data show CDR1 as SGHAT and CDR2 as FQNNGV. V dropped 5 bases and J dropped 1; count of bases not matched to a gene: 3. The CDR3 is 14 amino acids.